The clone carrying this TCR beta chain occurred many times. TCRdb redid the calling of the 5' RACE reads with MiXCR, one entry per CDR3 protein. The data show more than 95,000 distinct CDR3 sequences, with approximately 11% seen just once and about 4.5% held by the top ten. The data belong to a study of early T cells in non-severe SARS-CoV-2 infection. From germline, CDR1 is SGHDN and CDR2 FVKESK. The J segment lost 2 bases and the V segment lost 4 bases, leaving 6 bases of the junction unmatched. The CDR3 length is 16 residues. V is TRBV14 and J is TRBJ2-7; 12 positions match TRBD1. The starting material was whole blood, obtained at baseline. The receptor's source is an adult who was a healthcare worker with PCR-confirmed SARS-CoV-2 infection or an uninfected control (not recorded which). The CDR3 nucleotides are TGTGCCAGCAGCCGACCCGGGACAGGGGGCACCTACGAGCAGTACTTC. Translation: CASSRPGTGGTYEQYF.